This T cell receptor beta chain was identified in a study of technical replicates of blood from a few donors. The repertoire was sequenced with immunoSEQ multiplex PCR; TCRdb's copy has only in-frame clones and lacks some. The sample lists about 83,000 clones, 92% occurring once. Germline V lookup: CDR1 MNHNY, CDR2 SVGAGI (reference sequence). With 6 bases clipped from V and 5 bases from J, the junction kept 9 bases outside the gene matches. This CDR3 has 14 amino acids. This sequence joins TRBV6-6 and TRBJ1-2; TRBD1 agrees at 7 bases. The clonotype comes from a human donor in good health. Sequencing was carried out using T cells isolated from PBMCs. The CDR3 region has the DNA TGTGCCAGCAGCTCAAGTCAACAGGGGTATGGCTACACCTTC. It specifies CASSSSQQGYGYTF.